The 15 T cell receptor beta chains given below trace back to one sample, sequenced in a study of T cell repertoires and HLA-DP antigens. The antigens of these receptors remain unknown. Clones were sequenced by immunoSEQ multiplex PCR, and TCRdb holds only the in-frame ones, with some missing. The top ten hold about 0.27% of the sample, which has roughly 120,000 clones, roughly 92% seen once. Sequenced: CD4+ T cells from PBMCs. These receptors came from a woman between 18 and 29 years old in good health and CMV-seronegative.

The chain carries TRBV27 and TRBJ2-1; 9 bases map to TRBD1. The CDR3 spans 15 residues. Germline CDR1 and CDR2: MNHEY and SMNVEV (reference sequence). The junction had 8 bases not matched to a gene; V was cut back by 5 bases and J by 6 bases. The CDR3 coding sequence is TGTGCCAGCAGTCTCCGGGACAGGGCTTTCAATGAGCAGTTCTTC. It specifies CASSLRDRAFNEQFF.

The chain is built from TRBV19 and TRBJ1-2; D might be TRBD1 (6 bases). The CDR3 is made up of 17 amino acids. V was cut by 7 bases and J by 2 bases, with 23 bases left in between. Germline CDR1 is LNHDA and CDR2 is SQIVND (reference sequence). CDR3 protein: CASKVETGSATNYGYTF. For the CDR3, the DNA is TGTGCCAGTAAGGTCGAAACAGGGTCCGCTACAAACTATGGCTACACCTTC.

CDR3: CASSLGRAGELFF. The CDR3 DNA reads TGTGCCAGCAGCCTAGGGAGGGCCGGGGAGCTGTTTTTT. V usage is TRBV2 and J usage is TRBJ2-2; TRBD2 matches at 7 bases. Losses at the gene ends were 6 bases for V and 6 bases for J; bases not matched to a gene: 4. CDR1 and CDR2 (germline): SNHLY, FYNNEI. The CDR3 runs to 13 residues.

The chain couples TRBV7-8 to TRBJ2-1; no definite D call. The ends were cut back, 5 bases at V and 0 bases at J, with 11 bases in the middle. Germline CDR1 SGHVS, CDR2 FQNEAQ. CDR3 size: 15 residues. For the CDR3, the DNA is TGTGCCAGCAGCCCCAGATGGAGCTCCTACAATGAGCAGTTCTTC. It specifies CASSPRWSSYNEQFF.

V and J are TRBV9 and TRBJ2-7; tentative D call: TRBD2 (6 bases). Germline lookup yields CDR1 SGDLS and CDR2 YYNGEE. V was cut by 2 bases and J by 6 bases, with 15 bases left in between. The CDR3 loop spans 14 amino acids. The CDR3 sequence is CASSVGLMGGEQYF. In DNA, the CDR3 is TGTGCCAGCAGCGTTGGACTCATGGGGGGCGAGCAGTACTTC.

The V and J genes are TRBV5-1 and TRBJ2-2; the match to TRBD1 covers 7 bases. The ends lost 4 bases at V and 6 bases at J; junction bases unmatched: 9. Germline V lookup: CDR1 SGHRS, CDR2 YFSETQ. The CDR3 has 15 amino acids. CDR3 bases: TGCGCCAGCAGCCAAAACAGGGGAAGTCCCGGGGAGCTGTTTTTT. It codes for CASSQNRGSPGELFF.

This rearrangement joins TRBV18 to TRBJ1-2; D remains unclear. The V end lost 2 bases, the J end lost 8 bases, and 12 bases lay between the germline ends. Looked up from germline, CDR1 is KGHSH and CDR2 is LQKENI. The CDR3 contains 13 residues. CDR3 coding DNA: TGTGCCAGCTCACCAAAGGGAATTGGAGGCTACACCTTC. Amino acid sequence: CASSPKGIGGYTF.

The chain couples TRBV6-4 to TRBJ2-2; possibly TRBD1 for D (6 bases). Trimming cost V 7 bases and J 5 bases, with 11 bases left between them. The CDR3 sequence is 13 residues long. Germline V CDR1 and CDR2: MRHNA, SNTAGT. The CDR3 bases are TGTGCCAGCACCCGAACAGGGACCGGGGAGCTGTTTTTT. Encoded protein: CASTRTGTGELFF.

The chain couples TRBV29-1 to TRBJ2-5, with D possibly TRBD2 on 6 matching bases. The CDR3 has 13 amino acids. Looked up from germline, CDR1 is SQVTM and CDR2 is ANQGSEA. The V and J ends lost 4 bases and 1 base respectively, with 10 bases between them. The CDR3 nucleotides read TGCAGCGTTGTTGGACTATTCCAAGAGACCCAGTACTTC. Translated, it gives CSVVGLFQETQYF.

The rearrangement uses TRBV18 and TRBJ1-5, with 9 bases identical to TRBD1. CDR3 length: 15 residues. With 2 bases clipped from V and 7 bases from J, the junction kept 6 bases outside the gene matches. Germline-derived CDR1 and CDR2 are KGHSH and LQKENI. CDR3 amino acids: CASSPTQGAGQPQHF. DNA for the CDR3: TGTGCCAGCTCACCAACACAGGGGGCTGGGCAGCCCCAGCATTTT.

This chain links TRBV7-9 with TRBJ1-1; no reliable D call. The V end lost 5 bases, the J end lost 1 base, and 11 bases lay between the germline ends. CDR3 size: 14 residues. CDR1 and CDR2 from the germline V gene are SEHNR and FQNEAQ (reference sequence). This chain's CDR3 is CASSPNGPNTEAFF. Written as DNA, the CDR3 is TGTGCCAGCAGCCCTAACGGACCGAACACTGAAGCTTTCTTT.

This chain links TRBV7-9 with TRBJ2-7, with D possibly matching TRBD1 (5 bases). The CDR3 length is 15 residues. In germline, CDR1 is SEHNR, CDR2 FQNEAQ (reference sequence). Trimming removed 1 base from V and 1 base from J, with 11 bases in between. The chain's CDR3 is CASSLGQSSSYEQYF. The DNA of the CDR3 is TGTGCCAGCAGCTTAGGACAGAGTAGTTCCTACGAGCAGTACTTC.

The genes are TRBV12-5 and TRBJ2-5; D not certain. The germline CDR1 and CDR2 sequences are LGHNT and FRNRAP. This CDR3 comprises 15 residues. V lost 5 bases and J lost 2, with 15 bases in between. The CDR3 DNA reads as TGTGCTAGTGGTCGCGCCCTGACACTACAAGAGACCCAGTACTTC. Translating gives CASGRALTLQETQYF.

The chain combines TRBV9 with TRBJ1-5; perhaps TRBD1 as D (5 bases). V shed 7 bases and J shed 9 bases, with 14 bases lying between them. Germline loops: CDR1 SGDLS, CDR2 YYNGEE. The CDR3 is 12 residues long. The CDR3 nucleotides are TGTGCCAGCGGATCTTCAACAGGGCCCCAGCATTTT. Its protein product is CASGSSTGPQHF. Using reference TRBV9 and TRBJ1-5 for the parts outside the CDR3, the full variable domain is DSGVTQTPKHLITATGQRVTLRCSPRSGDLSVYWYQQSLDQGLQFLIQYYNGEERAKGNILERFSAQQFPDLHSELNLSSLELGDSALYFCASGSSTGPQHFGDGTRLSIL.

The V call is TRBV9, the J call TRBJ1-4; D is undetermined. V lost 4 bases and J 11 bases, leaving 15 bases between the germline ends. The CDR3 extends over 13 amino acids. Germline CDR1 and CDR2: SGDLS and YYNGEE. Written as DNA, the CDR3 is TGTGCCAGCAGCCCTTACTCGGGGTTGAAACTGTTTTTT. Translated, it gives CASSPYSGLKLFF. Drawing the rest from reference TRBV9 and TRBJ1-4, the complete variable domain is DSGVTQTPKHLITATGQRVTLRCSPRSGDLSVYWYQQSLDQGLQFLIQYYNGEERAKGNILERFSAQQFPDLHSELNLSSLELGDSALYFCASSPYSGLKLFFGSGTQLSVL.